Below are 2 T cell receptor beta chains sequenced from a single sample in a study of regulatory T cells in long-lasting Graves disease. HTBI primers from iRepertoire and Arm-PCR of CDR3 regions yielded the TCR beta libraries. MiXCR, run by TCRdb on the multiplex PCR reads, gives a single entry per CDR3 protein. In the table there are 300,000 to 500,000 distinct CDR3 sequences, about 20% of which are singletons. Time point in this sample: persistent/refractory GD, antithyroid drugs over 5 years with positive TRAb. The TCR library was prepared using RNA isolated from PBMCs. The source material was peripheral blood mononuclear cells (PBMCs), sampled when the disease was refractory, from a patient treated with antithyroid drugs. The source is a female donor with Graves disease.

This clonotype showed up many times. The rearrangement joins TRBV7-3 to TRBJ2-5, with 10 bases matching TRBD2. Germline V lookup: CDR1 SGHTA, CDR2 FQGTGA. The CDR3 sequence is 14 residues long. V gave up 5 bases and J gave up 5 bases; unmatched junction bases: 5. This CDR3 reads CASSTLAGDETQYF. The CDR3 coding sequence is TGTGCCAGCAGCACCCTAGCGGGAGACGAGACCCAGTACTTC.

This clonotype has only a few counts. The V gene is TRBV5-6, the J gene TRBJ2-2; TRBD1 matches at 10 bases. This CDR3 has 15 residues. Germline V gene data show CDR1 as SGHDT and CDR2 as YYEEEE. The junction had 5 bases not matched to a gene; V was cut back by 2 bases and J by 7 bases. CDR3 loop: CASSLGTGDFGELFF. The DNA of the CDR3 is TGTGCCAGCAGCTTAGGGACAGGGGATTTCGGGGAGCTGTTTTTT.